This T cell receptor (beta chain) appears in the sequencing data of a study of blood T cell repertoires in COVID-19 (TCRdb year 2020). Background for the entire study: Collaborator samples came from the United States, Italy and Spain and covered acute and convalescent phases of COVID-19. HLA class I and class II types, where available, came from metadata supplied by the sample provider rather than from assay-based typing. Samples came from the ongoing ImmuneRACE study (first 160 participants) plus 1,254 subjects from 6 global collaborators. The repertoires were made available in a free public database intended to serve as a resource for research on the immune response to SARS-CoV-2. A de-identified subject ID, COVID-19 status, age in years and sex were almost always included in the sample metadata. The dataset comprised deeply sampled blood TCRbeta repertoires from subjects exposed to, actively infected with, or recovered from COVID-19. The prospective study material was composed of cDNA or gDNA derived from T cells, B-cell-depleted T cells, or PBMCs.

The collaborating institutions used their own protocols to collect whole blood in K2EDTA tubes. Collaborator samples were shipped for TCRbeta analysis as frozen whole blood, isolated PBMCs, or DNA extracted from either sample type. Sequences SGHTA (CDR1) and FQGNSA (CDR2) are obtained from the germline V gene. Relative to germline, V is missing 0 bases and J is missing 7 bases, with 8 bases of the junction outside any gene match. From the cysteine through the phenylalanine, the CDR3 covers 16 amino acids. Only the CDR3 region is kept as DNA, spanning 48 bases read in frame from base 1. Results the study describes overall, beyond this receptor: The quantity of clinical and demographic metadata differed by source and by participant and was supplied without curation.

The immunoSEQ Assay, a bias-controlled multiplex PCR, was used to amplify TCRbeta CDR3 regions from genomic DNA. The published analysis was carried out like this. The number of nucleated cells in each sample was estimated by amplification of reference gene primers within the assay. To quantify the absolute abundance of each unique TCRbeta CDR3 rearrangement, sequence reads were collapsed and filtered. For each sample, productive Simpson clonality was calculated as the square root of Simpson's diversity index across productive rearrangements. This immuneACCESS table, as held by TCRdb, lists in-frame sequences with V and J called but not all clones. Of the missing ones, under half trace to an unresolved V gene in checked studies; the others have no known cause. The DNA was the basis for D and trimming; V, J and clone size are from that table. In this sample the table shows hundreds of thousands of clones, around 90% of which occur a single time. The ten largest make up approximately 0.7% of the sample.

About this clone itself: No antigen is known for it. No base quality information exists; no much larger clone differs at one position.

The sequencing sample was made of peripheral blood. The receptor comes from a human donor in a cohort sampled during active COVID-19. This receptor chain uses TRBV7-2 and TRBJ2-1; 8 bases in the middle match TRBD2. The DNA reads TGTGCCAGCAGCTTAGCACGGGAGGGCCGGGGGAATGAGCAGTTCTTC. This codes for CASSLAREGRGNEQFF.